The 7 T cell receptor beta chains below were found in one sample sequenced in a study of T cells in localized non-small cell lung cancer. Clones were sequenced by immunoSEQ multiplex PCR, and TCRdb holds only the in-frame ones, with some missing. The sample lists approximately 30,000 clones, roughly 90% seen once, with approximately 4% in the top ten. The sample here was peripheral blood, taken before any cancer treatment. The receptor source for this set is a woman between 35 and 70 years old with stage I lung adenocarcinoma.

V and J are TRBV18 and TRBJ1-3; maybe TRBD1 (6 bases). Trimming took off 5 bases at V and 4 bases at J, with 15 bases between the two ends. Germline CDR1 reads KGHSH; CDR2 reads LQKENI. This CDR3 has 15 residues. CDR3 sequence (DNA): TGTGCCAGCTCATTCAGTCCAGGGGTCGGAAACACCATATATTTT. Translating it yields CASSFSPGVGNTIYF.

The CDR3 DNA follows: TGTGCCAGCAGTGGTTACAGGGCCTACTCCTACAATGAGCAGTTCTTC. This codes for CASSGYRAYSYNEQFF. The J gene is TRBJ2-1, the V gene TRBV25-1, with D maybe TRBD1 (6 bases). Germline V CDR1 and CDR2: MGHDK, SYGVNS. The ends were cut back, 4 bases at V and 0 bases at J, with 13 bases in the middle. The CDR3 covers 16 residues.

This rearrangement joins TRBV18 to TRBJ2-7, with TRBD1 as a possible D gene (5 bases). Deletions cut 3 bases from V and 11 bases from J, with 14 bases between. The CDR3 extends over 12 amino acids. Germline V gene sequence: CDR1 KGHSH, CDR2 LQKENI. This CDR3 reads CASSPEFRGKYF. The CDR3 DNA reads TGTGCCAGCTCACCCGAGTTTAGGGGCAAGTACTTC.

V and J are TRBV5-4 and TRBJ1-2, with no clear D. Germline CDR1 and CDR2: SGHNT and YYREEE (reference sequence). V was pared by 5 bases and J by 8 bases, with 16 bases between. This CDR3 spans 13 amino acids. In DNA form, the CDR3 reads TGTGCCAGCAGGGACGGGTCGTACTTAGGCTACACCTTC. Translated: CASRDGSYLGYTF.

CDR3: CASSAEGGNTEAFF. The CDR3 DNA is TGTGCCAGCAGCGCCGAAGGGGGGAACACTGAAGCTTTCTTT. The rearrangement links TRBV11-3 to TRBJ1-1; the D gene is possibly TRBD1 (6 bases). Trimming pared 5 bases from V and 1 base from J, leaving 11 bases between. CDR1 is SGHNT, CDR2 YENEEA, per germline. This CDR3 spans 14 amino acids.

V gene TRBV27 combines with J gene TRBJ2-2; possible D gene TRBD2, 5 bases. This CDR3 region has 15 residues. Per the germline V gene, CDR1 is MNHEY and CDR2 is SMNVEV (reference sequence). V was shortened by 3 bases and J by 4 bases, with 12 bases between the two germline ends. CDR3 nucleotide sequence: TGTGCCAGCAGTTTTTTTCTAGCAACCACCGGGGAGCTGTTTTTT. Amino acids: CASSFFLATTGELFF.

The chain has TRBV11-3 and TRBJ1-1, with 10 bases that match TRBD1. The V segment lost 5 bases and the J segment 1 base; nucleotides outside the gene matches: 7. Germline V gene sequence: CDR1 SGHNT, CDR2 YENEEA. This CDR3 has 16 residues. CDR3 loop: CASSPRDRGRNTEAFF. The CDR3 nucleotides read TGTGCCAGCAGCCCACGGGACAGGGGAAGGAACACTGAAGCTTTCTTT.